This T cell receptor (beta chain) was found in a study of T cell repertoires in cytomegalovirus infection. Study-level results: In two of eight donors, the top clonotype was HLA-C-restricted CMV-specific.

TCRdb redid the calling of the reads with MiXCR, one entry per CDR3 protein. The sample has around 300,000 distinct CDR3 sequences; 9.5% are singletons. This clonotype showed up many times. Its matching antigen is unknown. The CDR3 length is 15 residues. The ends lost 1 base at V and 1 base at J; junction bases unmatched: 2. Germline CDR1 and CDR2: MGHDK and SYGVNS. Sequencing used PBMCs. This clonotype was sampled from a human donor in good health (CMV status not recorded). Some clones in this sample may be carry-over from other donors' samples. This chain links TRBV25-1 with TRBJ1-1; 8 bases map to TRBD1. The CDR3 DNA reads as TGTGCCAGCAGTGAATTGGGGACAGGGAACACTGAAGCTTTCTTT. It codes for CASSELGTGNTEAFF.